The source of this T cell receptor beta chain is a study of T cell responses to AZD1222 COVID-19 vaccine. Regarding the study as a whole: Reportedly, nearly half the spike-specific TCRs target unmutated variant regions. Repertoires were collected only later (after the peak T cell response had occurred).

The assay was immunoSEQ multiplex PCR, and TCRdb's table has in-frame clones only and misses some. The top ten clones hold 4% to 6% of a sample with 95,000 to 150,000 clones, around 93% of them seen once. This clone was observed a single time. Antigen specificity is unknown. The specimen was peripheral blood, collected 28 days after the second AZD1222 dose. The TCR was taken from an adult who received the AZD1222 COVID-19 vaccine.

The CDR3 loop reads CASSRRQTNYGYTF. The CDR3 bases are TGTGCCAGCAGTCGCCGACAGACGAACTATGGCTACACCTTC. J is TRBJ1-2 and V is TRBV27; tentative D call: TRBD1 (5 bases). This CDR3 has 14 amino acids. The V gene's germline CDR1 is MNHEY and CDR2 SMNVEV (reference sequence). The ends were cut back, 5 bases at V and 2 bases at J, with 12 bases in the middle.